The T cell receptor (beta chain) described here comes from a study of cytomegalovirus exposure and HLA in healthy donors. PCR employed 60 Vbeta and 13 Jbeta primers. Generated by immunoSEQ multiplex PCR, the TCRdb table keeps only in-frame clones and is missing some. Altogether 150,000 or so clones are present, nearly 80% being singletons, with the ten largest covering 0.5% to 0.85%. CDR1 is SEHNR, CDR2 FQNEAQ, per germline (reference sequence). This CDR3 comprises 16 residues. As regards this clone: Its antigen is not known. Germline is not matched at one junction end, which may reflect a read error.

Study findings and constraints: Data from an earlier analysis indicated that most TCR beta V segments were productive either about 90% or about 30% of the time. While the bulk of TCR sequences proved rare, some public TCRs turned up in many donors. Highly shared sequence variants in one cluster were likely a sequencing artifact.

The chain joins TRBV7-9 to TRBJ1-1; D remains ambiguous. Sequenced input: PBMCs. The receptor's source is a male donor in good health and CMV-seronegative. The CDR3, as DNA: TGTTCCAGCAGCCTATCCTTGGGGAGGGTAATAGGTACGGCTTTCTTT. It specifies CSSSLSLGRVIGTAFF.